This TCR beta chain originates from a study of technical replicates of blood from several donors. Sequenced by immunoSEQ multiplex PCR; TCRdb stores in-frame clones only, minus some. The sample shows more than 15,000 clones, more than 75% of them seen only once. The CDR3 is 15 amino acids. With V trimmed by 5 bases and J by 2 bases, 8 bases remained unmatched. Germline CDR1 is SNHLY and CDR2 is FYNNEI. The receptor was isolated from a human donor in good health. V is TRBV2 and J is TRBJ2-7, with 8 nucleotides matching TRBD2. The sequencing input was PBMCs. This CDR3 reads CASSPAGAGTYEQYF. CDR3 sequence (DNA): TGTGCCAGCAGTCCAGCGGGAGCCGGGACCTACGAGCAGTACTTC.